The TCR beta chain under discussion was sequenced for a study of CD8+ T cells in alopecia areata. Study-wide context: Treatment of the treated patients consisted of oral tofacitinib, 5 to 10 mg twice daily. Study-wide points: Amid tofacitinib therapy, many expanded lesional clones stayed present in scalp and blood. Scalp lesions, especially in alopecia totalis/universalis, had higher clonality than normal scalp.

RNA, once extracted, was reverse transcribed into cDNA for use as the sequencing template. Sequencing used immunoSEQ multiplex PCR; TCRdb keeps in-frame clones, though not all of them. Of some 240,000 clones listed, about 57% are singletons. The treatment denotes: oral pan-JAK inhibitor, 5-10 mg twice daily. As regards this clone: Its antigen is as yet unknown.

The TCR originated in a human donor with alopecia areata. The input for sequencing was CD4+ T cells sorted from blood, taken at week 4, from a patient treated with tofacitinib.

The chain's CDR3 is CASSPGRNEQFF. The CDR3 region has the DNA TGTGCCAGCAGCCCCGGTCGCAATGAGCAGTTCTTC. The chain links TRBV7-7 to TRBJ2-1; no reliable D call. The germline V and J ends were trimmed by 5 bases and 6 bases, with 8 bases remaining between them. CDR3 length: 12 residues. CDR1 and CDR2 (germline): SSHAT, FNYEAQ (reference sequence).